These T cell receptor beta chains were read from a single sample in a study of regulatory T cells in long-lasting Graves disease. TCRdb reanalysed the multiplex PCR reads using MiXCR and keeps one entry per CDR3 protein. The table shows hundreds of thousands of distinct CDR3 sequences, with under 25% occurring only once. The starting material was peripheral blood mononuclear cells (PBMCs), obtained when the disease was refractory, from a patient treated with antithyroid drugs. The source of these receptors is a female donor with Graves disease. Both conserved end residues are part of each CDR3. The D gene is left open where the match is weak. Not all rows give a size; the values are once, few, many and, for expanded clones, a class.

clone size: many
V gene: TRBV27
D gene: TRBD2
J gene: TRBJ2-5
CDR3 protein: CASSSFGAGKETQYF
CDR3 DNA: TGTGCCAGCAGTTCCTTTGGAGCGGGAAAAGAGACCCAGTACTTC

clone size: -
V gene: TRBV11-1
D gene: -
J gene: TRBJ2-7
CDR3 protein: CAGSLGSRSSYEQYF
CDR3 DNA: TGTGCCGGCAGCTTAGGGTCAAGAAGCTCCTACGAGCAGTACTTC

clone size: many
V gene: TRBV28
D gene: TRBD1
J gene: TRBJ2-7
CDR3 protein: CASSPPDRDEQYF
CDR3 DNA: TGTGCCAGCAGTCCACCGGACAGGGACGAGCAGTACTTC

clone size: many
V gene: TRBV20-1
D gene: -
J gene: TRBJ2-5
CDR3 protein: CSARGSGAGTQYF
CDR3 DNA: TGCAGTGCTAGAGGCTCGGGGGCGGGGACCCAGTACTTC

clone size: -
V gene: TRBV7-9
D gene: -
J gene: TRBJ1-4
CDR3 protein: CASSSRNEKLFF
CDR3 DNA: TGTGCCAGCAGCTCCCGGAATGAAAAACTGTTTTTT

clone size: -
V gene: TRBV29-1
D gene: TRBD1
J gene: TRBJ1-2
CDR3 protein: CSVATGPQGYGYTF
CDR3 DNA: TGCAGCGTCGCGACAGGGCCCCAGGGGTATGGCTACACCTTC

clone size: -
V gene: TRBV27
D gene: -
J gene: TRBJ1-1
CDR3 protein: CASRQKGWSEAFF
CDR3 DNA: TGTGCCAGCAGGCAAAAGGGTTGGTCTGAAGCTTTCTTT

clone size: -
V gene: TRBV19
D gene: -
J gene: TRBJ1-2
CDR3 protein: CASSIEGFGYTF
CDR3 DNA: TGTGCCAGTAGTATAGAAGGGTTTGGCTACACCTTC

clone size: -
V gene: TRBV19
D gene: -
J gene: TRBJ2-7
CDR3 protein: CASSTDTEYEQYF
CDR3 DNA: TGTGCCAGTAGCACGGACACAGAATACGAGCAGTACTTC

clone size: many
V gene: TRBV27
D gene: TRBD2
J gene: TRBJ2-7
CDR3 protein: CASSIIAGSRGEQYF
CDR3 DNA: TGTGCCAGCAGTATTATAGCGGGAAGTAGGGGCGAGCAGTACTTC

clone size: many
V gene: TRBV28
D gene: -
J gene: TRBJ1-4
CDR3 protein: CVSSPRGSEKLFF
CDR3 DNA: TGTGTCAGTTCGCCCCGGGGATCCGAAAAACTGTTTTTT

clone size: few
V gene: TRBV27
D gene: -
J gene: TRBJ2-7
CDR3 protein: CASSSPGYTSSYEQYF
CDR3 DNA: TGTGCCAGCAGTTCCCCAGGGTATACAAGCTCCTACGAGCAGTACTTC

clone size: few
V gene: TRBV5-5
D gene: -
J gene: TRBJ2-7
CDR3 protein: CASSLVGWEQYF
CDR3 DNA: TGTGCCAGCAGCTTGGTAGGTTGGGAGCAGTACTTC

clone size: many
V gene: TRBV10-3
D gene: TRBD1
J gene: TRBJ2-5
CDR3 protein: CAIRGQGGFETQYF
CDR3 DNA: TGTGCCATCAGGGGACAGGGGGGTTTTGAGACCCAGTACTTC

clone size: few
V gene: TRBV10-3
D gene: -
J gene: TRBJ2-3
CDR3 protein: CAIRGQSTSTDTQYF
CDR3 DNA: TGTGCCATCAGAGGACAGTCAACTAGCACAGATACGCAGTATTTT

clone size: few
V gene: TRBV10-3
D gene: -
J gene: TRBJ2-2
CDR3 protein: CAINPGFPGELFF
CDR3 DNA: TGTGCCATCAACCCCGGGTTCCCCGGGGAGCTGTTTTTT

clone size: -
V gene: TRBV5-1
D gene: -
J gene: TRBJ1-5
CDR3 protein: CASSLGGMIDQPQHF
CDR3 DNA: TGTGCCAGCAGCTTGGGTGGGATGATTGATCAGCCCCAGCATTTT

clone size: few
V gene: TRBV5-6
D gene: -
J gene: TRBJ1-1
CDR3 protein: CASSRGGDTEAFF
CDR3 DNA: TGTGCCAGCAGCCGGGGAGGGGACACTGAAGCTTTCTTT

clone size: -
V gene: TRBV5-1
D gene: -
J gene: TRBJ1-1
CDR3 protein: CASSAIRMNTEAFF
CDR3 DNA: TGCGCCAGCAGCGCTATAAGAATGAACACTGAAGCTTTCTTT

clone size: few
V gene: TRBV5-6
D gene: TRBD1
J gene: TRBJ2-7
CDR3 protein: CASQRDRTNEQYF
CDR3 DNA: TGTGCCAGCCAGAGGGACAGGACCAACGAGCAGTACTTC

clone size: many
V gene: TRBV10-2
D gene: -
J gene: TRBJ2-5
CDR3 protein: CASSDLGETQYF
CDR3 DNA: TGCGCCAGCAGTGATTTGGGGGAGACCCAGTACTTC

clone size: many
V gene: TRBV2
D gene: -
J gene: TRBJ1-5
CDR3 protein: CASSAGAHGSQHF
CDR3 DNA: TGTGCCAGCAGCGCAGGGGCACATGGGTCCCAGCATTTT

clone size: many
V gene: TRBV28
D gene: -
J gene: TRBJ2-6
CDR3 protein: CASSLNERQGRTSGANVLTF
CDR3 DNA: TGTGCCAGCAGTTTGAACGAACGGCAGGGAAGAACCTCTGGGGCCAACGTCCTGACTTTC

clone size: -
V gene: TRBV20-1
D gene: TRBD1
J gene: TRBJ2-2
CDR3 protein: CSARGQGDTGELFF
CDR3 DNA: TGCAGTGCTCGAGGTCAGGGGGACACCGGGGAGCTGTTTTTT

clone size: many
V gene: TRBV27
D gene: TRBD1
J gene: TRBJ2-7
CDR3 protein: CASSSAGTGNYEQYF
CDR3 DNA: TGTGCCAGCAGTTCTGCCGGGACAGGGAACTACGAGCAGTACTTC

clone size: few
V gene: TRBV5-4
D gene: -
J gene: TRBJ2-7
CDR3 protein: CASSAIGRDEQYF
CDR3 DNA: TGTGCCAGCAGCGCAATCGGTAGAGACGAGCAGTACTTC

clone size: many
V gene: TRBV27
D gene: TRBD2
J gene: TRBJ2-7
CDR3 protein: CASIGWEGRMYF
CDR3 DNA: TGTGCCAGCATAGGTTGGGAGGGCCGTATGTACTTC

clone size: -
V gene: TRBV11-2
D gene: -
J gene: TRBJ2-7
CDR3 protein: CASSLEGPQGPPYEQYF
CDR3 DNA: TGTGCCAGCAGCTTAGAAGGCCCCCAGGGGCCTCCCTACGAGCAGTACTTC

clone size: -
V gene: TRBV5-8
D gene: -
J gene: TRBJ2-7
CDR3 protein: CASPRGAPKLYEQYF
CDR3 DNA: TGTGCCAGTCCCCGAGGAGCCCCGAAGCTCTACGAGCAGTACTTC

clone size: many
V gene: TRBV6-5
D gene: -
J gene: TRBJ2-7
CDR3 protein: CASSWTNGAEEQYF
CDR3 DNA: TGTGCCAGCAGTTGGACCAACGGGGCTGAGGAGCAGTACTTC

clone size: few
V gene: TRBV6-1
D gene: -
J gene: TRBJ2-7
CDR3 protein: CASSEKGQKYF
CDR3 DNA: TGTGCCAGCAGTGAAAAAGGACAAAAGTACTTC

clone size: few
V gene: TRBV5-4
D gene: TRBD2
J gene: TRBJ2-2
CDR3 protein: CASSVLAGDAGELFF
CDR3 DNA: TGTGCCAGCAGCGTTCTAGCGGGAGACGCCGGGGAGCTGTTTTTT

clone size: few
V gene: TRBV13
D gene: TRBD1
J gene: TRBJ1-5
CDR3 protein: CASSYHSTGTGTGNQPQHF
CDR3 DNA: TGTGCCAGCAGCTATCATTCCACCGGGACAGGGACGGGCAATCAGCCCCAGCATTTT

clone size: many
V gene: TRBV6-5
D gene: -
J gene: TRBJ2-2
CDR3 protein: CASSYGGGELFF
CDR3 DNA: TGTGCCAGCAGTTACGGAGGCGGGGAGCTGTTTTTT

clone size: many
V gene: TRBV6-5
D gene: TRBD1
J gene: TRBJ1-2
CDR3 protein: CASSLGQGPGYTF
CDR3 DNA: TGTGCCAGCAGTTTGGGACAGGGGCCGGGCTACACCTTC

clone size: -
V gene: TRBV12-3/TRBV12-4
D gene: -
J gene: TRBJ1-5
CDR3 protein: CASSKMDSRNQPQHF
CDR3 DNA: TGTGCCAGCAGTAAGATGGACAGTAGAAATCAGCCCCAGCATTTT

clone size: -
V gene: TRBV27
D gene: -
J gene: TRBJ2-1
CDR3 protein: CASSPLYFYWGEQFF
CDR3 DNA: TGTGCCAGCAGTCCGCTGTACTTCTACTGGGGTGAGCAGTTCTTC

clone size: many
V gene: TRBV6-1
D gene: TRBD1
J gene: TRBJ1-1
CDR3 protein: CASKGQGVTEAFF
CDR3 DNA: TGTGCCAGCAAAGGCCAGGGGGTCACTGAAGCTTTCTTT

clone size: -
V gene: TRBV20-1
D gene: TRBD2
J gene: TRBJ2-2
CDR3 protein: CSAPTSGRNTGELFF
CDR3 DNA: TGCAGTGCGCCCACTAGCGGGAGGAACACCGGGGAGCTGTTTTTT

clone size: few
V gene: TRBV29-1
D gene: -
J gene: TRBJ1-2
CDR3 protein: CSVYRDYGYTF
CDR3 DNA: TGCAGCGTTTACAGGGACTATGGCTACACCTTC

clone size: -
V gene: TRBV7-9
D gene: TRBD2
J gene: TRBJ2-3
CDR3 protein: CASSLVLAGATDTQYF
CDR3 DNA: TGTGCCAGCAGCTTGGTATTAGCGGGGGCCACAGATACGCAGTATTTT

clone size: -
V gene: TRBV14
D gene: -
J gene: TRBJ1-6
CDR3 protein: CASSHTGPHWNSPLHF
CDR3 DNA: TGTGCCAGCAGCCACACCGGGCCCCATTGGAATTCACCCCTCCACTTT

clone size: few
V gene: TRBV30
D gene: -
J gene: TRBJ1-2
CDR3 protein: CAWSVNPSGYAF
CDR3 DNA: TGTGCCTGGAGTGTGAACCCTTCTGGCTACGCCTTC

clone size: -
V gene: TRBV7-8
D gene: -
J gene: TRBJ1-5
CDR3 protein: CASSPPGPQHF
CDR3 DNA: TGTGCCAGCAGTCCTCCGGGGCCCCAGCATTTT

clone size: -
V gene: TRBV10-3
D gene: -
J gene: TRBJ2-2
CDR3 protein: CAISESGETGELFF
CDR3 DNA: TGTGCCATCAGTGAGTCCGGGGAAACCGGGGAGCTGTTTTTT

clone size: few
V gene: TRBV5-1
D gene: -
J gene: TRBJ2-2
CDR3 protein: CASSPRAPGELFF
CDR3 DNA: TGCGCCAGCAGCCCGAGGGCGCCCGGGGAGCTGTTTTTT

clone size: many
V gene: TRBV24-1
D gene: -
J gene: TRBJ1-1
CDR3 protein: CATEDSVGTEAFF
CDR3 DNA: TGTGCCACCGAAGACAGCGTTGGGACTGAAGCTTTCTTT

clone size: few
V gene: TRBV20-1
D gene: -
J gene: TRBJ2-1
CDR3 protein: CSARYNEQFF
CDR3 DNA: TGCAGTGCTAGATACAATGAGCAGTTCTTC

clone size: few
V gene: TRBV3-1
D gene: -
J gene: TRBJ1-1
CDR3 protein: CASSQDLDTEAFF
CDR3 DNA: TGTGCCAGCAGCCAAGATCTTGACACTGAAGCTTTCTTT

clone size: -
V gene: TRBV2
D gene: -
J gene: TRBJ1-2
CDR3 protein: CASEAGVYGYTF
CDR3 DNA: TGTGCCAGCGAGGCCGGGGTCTATGGCTACACCTTC

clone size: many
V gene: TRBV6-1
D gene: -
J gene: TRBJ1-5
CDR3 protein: CASSDRDFSNQPQHF
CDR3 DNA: TGTGCCAGCAGTGACAGAGACTTTAGCAATCAGCCCCAGCATTTT